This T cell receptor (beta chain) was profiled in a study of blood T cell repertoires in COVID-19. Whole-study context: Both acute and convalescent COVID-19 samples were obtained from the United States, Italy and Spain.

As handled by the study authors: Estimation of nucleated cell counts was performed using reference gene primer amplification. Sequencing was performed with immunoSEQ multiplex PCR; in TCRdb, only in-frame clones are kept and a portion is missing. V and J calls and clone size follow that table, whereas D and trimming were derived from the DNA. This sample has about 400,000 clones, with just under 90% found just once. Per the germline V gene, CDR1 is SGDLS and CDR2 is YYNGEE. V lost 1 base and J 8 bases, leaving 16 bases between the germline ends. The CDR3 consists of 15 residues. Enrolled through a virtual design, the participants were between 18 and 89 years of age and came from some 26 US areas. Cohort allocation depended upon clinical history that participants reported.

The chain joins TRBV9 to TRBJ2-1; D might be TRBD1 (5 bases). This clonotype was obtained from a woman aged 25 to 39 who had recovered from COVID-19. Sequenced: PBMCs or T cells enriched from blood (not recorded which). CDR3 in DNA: TGTGCCAGCAGCGTATCGAATTCCAGGGTCGATGAGCAGTTCTTC. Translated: CASSVSNSRVDEQFF.